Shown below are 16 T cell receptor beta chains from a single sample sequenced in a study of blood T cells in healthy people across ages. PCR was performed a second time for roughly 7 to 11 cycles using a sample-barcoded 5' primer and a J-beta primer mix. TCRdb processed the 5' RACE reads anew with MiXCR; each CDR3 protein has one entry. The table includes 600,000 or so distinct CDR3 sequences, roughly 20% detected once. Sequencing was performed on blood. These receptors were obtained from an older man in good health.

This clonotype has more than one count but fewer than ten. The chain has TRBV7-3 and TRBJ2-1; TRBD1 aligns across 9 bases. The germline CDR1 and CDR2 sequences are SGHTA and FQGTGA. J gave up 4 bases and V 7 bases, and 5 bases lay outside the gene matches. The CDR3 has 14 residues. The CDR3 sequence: CASNPGQGYNEQFF. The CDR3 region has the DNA TGTGCCAGCAACCCGGGACAGGGTTACAATGAGCAGTTCTTC.

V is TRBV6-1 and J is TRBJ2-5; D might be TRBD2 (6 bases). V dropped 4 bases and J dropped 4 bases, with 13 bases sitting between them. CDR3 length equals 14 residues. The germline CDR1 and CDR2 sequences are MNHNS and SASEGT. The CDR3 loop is CASSAAGSGETQYF. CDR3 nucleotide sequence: TGTGCCAGCAGTGCGGCGGGGAGTGGAGAGACCCAGTACTTC.

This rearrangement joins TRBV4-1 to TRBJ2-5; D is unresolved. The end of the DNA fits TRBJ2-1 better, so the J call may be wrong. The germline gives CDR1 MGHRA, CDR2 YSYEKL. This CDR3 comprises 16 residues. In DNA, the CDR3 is TGCGCCAGCAGCCAAGAGCGGCTAGAACGATTCGGTGAGCAGTTCTTC. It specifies CASSQERLERFGEQFF.

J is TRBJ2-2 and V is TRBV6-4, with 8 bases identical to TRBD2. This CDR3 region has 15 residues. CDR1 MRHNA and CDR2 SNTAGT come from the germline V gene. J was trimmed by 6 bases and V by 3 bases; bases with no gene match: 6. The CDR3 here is CASSESGGNAGELFF. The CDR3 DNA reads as TGTGCCAGCAGTGAAAGCGGGGGAAACGCCGGGGAGCTGTTTTTT.

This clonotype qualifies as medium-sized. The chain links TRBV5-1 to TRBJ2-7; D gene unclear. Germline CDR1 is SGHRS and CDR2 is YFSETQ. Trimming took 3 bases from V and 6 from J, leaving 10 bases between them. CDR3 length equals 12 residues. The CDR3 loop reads CASSYGSTEQYF. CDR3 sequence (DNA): TGCGCCAGCAGCTATGGTAGTACCGAGCAGTACTTC. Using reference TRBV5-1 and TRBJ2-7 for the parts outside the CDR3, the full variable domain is KAGVTQTPRYLIKTRGQQVTLSCSPISGHRSVSWYQQTPGQGLQFLFEYFSETQRNKGNFPGRFSGRQFSNSRSEMNVSTLELGDSALYLCASSYGSTEQYFGPGTRLTVT.

The CDR3 DNA follows: TGTGCCAGCAGCAAATCCGGGACAGAGCAAGAGACCCAGTACTTC. Translation: CASSKSGTEQETQYF. The chain carries TRBV2 and TRBJ2-5; TRBD1 aligns across 7 bases. The CDR3 runs 15 residues. CDR1 SNHLY and CDR2 FYNNEI come from the germline V gene. Trimming at V came to 6 bases and at J to 2 bases, leaving 9 bases not matched to a gene.

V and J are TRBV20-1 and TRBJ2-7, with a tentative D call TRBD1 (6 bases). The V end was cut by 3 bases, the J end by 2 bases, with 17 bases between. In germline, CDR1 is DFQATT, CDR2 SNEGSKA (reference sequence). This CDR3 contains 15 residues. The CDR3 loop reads CSASYRVGRTYEQYF. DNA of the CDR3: TGCAGTGCTAGCTACAGGGTGGGACGGACCTACGAGCAGTACTTC.

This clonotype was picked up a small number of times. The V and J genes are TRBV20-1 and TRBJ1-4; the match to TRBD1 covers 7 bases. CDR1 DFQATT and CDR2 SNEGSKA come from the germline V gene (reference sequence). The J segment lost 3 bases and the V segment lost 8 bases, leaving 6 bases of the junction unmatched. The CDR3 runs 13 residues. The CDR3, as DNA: TGCAGTACCCCGGGACAGTCTAATGAAAAACTGTTTTTT. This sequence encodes CSTPGQSNEKLFF.

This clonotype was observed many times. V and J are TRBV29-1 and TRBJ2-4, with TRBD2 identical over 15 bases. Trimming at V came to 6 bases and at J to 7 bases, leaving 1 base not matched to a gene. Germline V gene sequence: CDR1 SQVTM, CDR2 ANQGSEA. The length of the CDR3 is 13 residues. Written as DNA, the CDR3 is TGCAGCGTCGGACTAGCGGGAGGGAACATTCAGTACTTC. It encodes CSVGLAGGNIQYF. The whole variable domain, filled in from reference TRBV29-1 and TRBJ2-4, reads SAVISQKPSRDICQRGTSLTIQCQVDSQVTMMFWYRQQPGQSLTLIATANQGSEATYESGFVIDKFPISRPNLTFSTLTVSNMSPEDSSIYLCSVGLAGGNIQYFGAGTRLSVL.

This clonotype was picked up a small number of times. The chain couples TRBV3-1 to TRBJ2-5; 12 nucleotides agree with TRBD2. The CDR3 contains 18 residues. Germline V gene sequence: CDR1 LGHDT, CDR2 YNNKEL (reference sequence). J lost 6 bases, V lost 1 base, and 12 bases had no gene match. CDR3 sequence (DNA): TGTGCCAGCAGCCAAGCGACTAGCGGGAGCCCTGGTCAGCAGACCCAGTACTTC. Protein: CASSQATSGSPGQQTQYF.

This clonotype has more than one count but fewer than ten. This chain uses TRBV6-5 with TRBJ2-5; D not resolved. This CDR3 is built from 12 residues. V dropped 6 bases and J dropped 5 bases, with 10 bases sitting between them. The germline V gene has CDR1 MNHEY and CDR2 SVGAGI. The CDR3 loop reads CASSSPTETQYF. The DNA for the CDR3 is TGTGCCAGCAGCAGCCCTACGGAGACCCAGTACTTC.

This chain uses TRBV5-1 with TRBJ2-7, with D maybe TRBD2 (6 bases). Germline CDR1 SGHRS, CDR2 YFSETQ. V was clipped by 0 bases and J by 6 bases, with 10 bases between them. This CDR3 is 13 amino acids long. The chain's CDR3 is CASSLGLDREQYF. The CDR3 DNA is TGCGCCAGCAGCTTGGGACTAGATCGCGAGCAGTACTTC.

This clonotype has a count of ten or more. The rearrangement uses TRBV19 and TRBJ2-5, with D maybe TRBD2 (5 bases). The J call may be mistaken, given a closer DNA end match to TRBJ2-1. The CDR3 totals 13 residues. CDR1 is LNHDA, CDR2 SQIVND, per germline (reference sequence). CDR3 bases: TGTGCCAGTAGTAGCAGAGCGGCCACTGAGCAGTTCTTC. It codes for CASSSRAATEQFF.

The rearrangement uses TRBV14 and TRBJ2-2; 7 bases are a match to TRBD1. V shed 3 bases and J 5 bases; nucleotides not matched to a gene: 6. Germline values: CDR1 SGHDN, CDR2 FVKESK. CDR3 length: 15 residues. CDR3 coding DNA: TGTGCCAGCAGCCACCTGACAGGGTGGACCGGGGAGCTGTTTTTT. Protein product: CASSHLTGWTGELFF.

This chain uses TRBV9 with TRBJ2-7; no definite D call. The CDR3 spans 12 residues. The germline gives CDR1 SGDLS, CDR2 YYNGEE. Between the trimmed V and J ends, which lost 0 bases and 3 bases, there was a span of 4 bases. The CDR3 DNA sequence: TGTGCCAGCAGCGTAGACCGCTACGAGCAGTACTTC. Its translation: CASSVDRYEQYF.

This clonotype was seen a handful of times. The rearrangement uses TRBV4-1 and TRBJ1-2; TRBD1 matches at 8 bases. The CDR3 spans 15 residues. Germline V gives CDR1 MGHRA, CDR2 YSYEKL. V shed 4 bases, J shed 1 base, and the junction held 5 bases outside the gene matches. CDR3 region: CASSPQGAFNYGYTF. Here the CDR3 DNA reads TGCGCCAGCAGCCCTCAGGGGGCCTTTAACTATGGCTACACCTTC.